These 15 T cell receptor beta chains share one sample of origin, sequenced in a study of cytomegalovirus exposure and HLA in healthy donors. 13 Jbeta primers and 60 Vbeta primers were used for the PCR. Generated by immunoSEQ multiplex PCR, the TCRdb table keeps only in-frame clones and is missing some. The sample has around 130,000 clones; just under 75% are singletons. What was sequenced was PBMCs. The origin of the receptors is a man in his forties in good health and CMV-seropositive.

The chain carries TRBV6-6 and TRBJ2-1; 8 bases map to TRBD1. CDR3 length: 14 residues. Germline CDR1 is MNHNY and CDR2 is SVGAGI (reference sequence). The trim removed 6 bases at V and 8 bases at J, leaving 9 bases unmatched. The CDR3 bases are TGTGCCAGCAGGTCGGACAGGGTTAGGGATGAGCAGTTCTTC. Translating it yields CASRSDRVRDEQFF.

The chain links TRBV9 to TRBJ2-5; no clear D. Deletions cut 2 bases from V and 5 bases from J, with 13 bases between. This CDR3 is built from 14 residues. The germline V gene encodes CDR1 SGDLS and CDR2 YYNGEE. The CDR3 protein is CASSVDLSQETQYF. The CDR3 bases are TGTGCCAGCAGCGTCGACCTTAGCCAGGAGACCCAGTACTTC.

V and J are TRBV6-5 and TRBJ1-1; the D gene is possibly TRBD1 (6 bases). The V end lost 0 bases, the J end lost 0 bases, and 8 bases lay between the germline ends. Germline CDR1 reads MNHEY; CDR2 reads SVGAGI. This CDR3 spans 15 amino acids. The CDR3 DNA follows: TGTGCCAGCAGTTACTCGGACAGTATGAACACTGAAGCTTTCTTT. Protein product: CASSYSDSMNTEAFF.

The table lists this clone with a few counts. The chain is built from TRBV28 and TRBJ2-1; 9 bases map to TRBD1. V lost 4 bases, J lost 9 bases, and 10 bases stayed unmatched. CDR1 is MDHEN and CDR2 is SYDVKM in the germline V gene. The CDR3 sequence is 15 residues long. CDR3: CASSSFGQGRGEQFF. Here the CDR3 DNA reads TGTGCCAGCAGTTCCTTCGGACAGGGGAGAGGTGAGCAGTTCTTC. The full variable domain, rest sourced from reference TRBV28 and TRBJ2-1, is DVKVTQSSRYLVKRTGEKVFLECVQDMDHENMFWYRQDPGLGLRLIYFSYDVKMKEKGDIPEGYSVSREKKERFSLILESASTNQTSMYLCASSSFGQGRGEQFFGPGTRLTVL.

The chain is built from TRBV5-6 and TRBJ2-6, with D tentatively TRBD2 (5 bases). V lost 4 bases and J 5 bases, leaving 19 bases between the germline ends. Germline CDR1 reads SGHDT; CDR2 reads YYEEEE. The CDR3 has 17 residues. The CDR3 DNA follows: TGTGCCAGCAGCCGGAGGACCGCCCAGTATAGGGCCAACGTCCTGACTTTC. Amino acids: CASSRRTAQYRANVLTF.

This clone is categorized as medium-sized. The chain carries TRBV25-1 and TRBJ2-1, with a weak D call TRBD1 (6 bases). The CDR3 length is 11 residues. V lost 8 bases, J lost 8 bases, and 10 bases lay in between. Germline loops: CDR1 MGHDK, CDR2 SYGVNS. The CDR3 sequence is CASARGDEQFF. The CDR3 DNA is TGTGCCAGCGCCAGGGGTGATGAGCAGTTCTTC.

The V and J genes are TRBV9 and TRBJ2-1, with TRBD2 identical over 7 bases. The CDR3 contains 15 residues. Looked up from germline, CDR1 is SGDLS and CDR2 is YYNGEE. V gave up 0 bases and J gave up 4 bases; unmatched junction bases: 4. In DNA form, the CDR3 reads TGTGCCAGCAGCGTAGGGCCTAGCGGTTACAATGAGCAGTTCTTC. Translating it yields CASSVGPSGYNEQFF.

The chain couples TRBV6-5 to TRBJ2-7, with 11 bases fitting TRBD2. This CDR3 spans 15 amino acids. The V gene's germline CDR1 is MNHEY and CDR2 SVGAGI. With 7 bases clipped from V and 0 bases from J, the junction kept 5 bases outside the gene matches. CDR3 nucleotide sequence: TGTGCCAGCACCGAAGGACTAGCGGGCTCCTACGAGCAGTACTTC. Amino acids: CASTEGLAGSYEQYF.

The chain couples TRBV10-2 to TRBJ2-2; possible D gene TRBD1, 6 bases. Trimming shortened V by 5 bases and J by 1 base, and 11 bases separated the two germline ends. The germline CDR1 and CDR2 sequences are WSHSY and SAAADI. The length of the CDR3 is 15 residues. The CDR3 nucleotides read TGCGCCAGCAGTCAGGACAGAATGAACACCGGGGAGCTGTTTTTT. This translates into CASSQDRMNTGELFF.

The chain has TRBV7-9 and TRBJ1-1; perhaps TRBD1 as D (5 bases). Germline V gene lookup returns CDR1 SEHNR and CDR2 FQNEAQ (reference sequence). The CDR3 is made up of 13 amino acids. Trimming shortened V by 1 base and J by 10 bases, and 13 bases separated the two germline ends. The CDR3 loop reads CASSLEYLGGAFF. The CDR3 DNA reads as TGTGCCAGCAGCTTAGAGTATTTGGGGGGAGCTTTCTTT.

The CDR3 reads CASSLSSRVRGYQETQYF. The CDR3 region has the DNA TGTGCCAGCAGTTTATCGAGCCGGGTCAGGGGATACCAAGAGACCCAGTACTTC. The chain couples TRBV27 to TRBJ2-5; a weak D match, TRBD1 (6 bases). V lost 0 bases and J lost 0, with 17 bases in between. The CDR3 is 18 residues long. The germline CDR1 and CDR2 sequences are MNHEY and SMNVEV (reference sequence).

This chain connects TRBV4-1 to TRBJ2-7, with 7 bases that match TRBD1. The trim removed 4 bases at V and 4 bases at J, leaving 10 bases unmatched. Germline V gene data show CDR1 as MGHRA and CDR2 as YSYEKL. The CDR3 is 15 residues long. CDR3 amino acids: CASSPEWDSQYEQYF. CDR3 sequence (DNA): TGCGCCAGCAGCCCAGAGTGGGACAGCCAATACGAGCAGTACTTC.

The CDR3 DNA sequence: TGTGCCAGCAGCCCCTCAGAACTGGACAGGTCCCGATCCTACGAGCAGTACTTC. Amino acids: CASSPSELDRSRSYEQYF. The chain recombines TRBV13 with TRBJ2-7; TRBD1 matches 7 bases. The V and J ends lost 5 bases and 1 base, in that order; junction bases with no gene match: 17. The V gene's germline CDR1 is PRHDT and CDR2 FYEKMQ (reference sequence). This CDR3 comprises 18 residues.

This rearrangement joins TRBV6-5 to TRBJ2-7; maybe TRBD1 (5 bases). The V and J ends lost 6 bases and 0 bases respectively, with 9 bases between them. CDR1 and CDR2 (germline): MNHEY, SVGAGI. CDR3 size: 13 residues. The CDR3 loop is CASRTGSSYEQYF. CDR3 nucleotide sequence: TGTGCCAGCAGAACAGGTAGCTCCTACGAGCAGTACTTC.

The chain uses TRBV28 and TRBJ1-4; tentatively, D is TRBD1 (6 bases). V shed 7 bases and J shed 7 bases, with 7 bases lying between them. The germline V gene encodes CDR1 MDHEN and CDR2 SYDVKM. The CDR3 covers 11 residues. CDR3: CASKGGEKLFF. CDR3 coding DNA: TGTGCCAGCAAAGGGGGTGAAAAACTGTTTTTT.